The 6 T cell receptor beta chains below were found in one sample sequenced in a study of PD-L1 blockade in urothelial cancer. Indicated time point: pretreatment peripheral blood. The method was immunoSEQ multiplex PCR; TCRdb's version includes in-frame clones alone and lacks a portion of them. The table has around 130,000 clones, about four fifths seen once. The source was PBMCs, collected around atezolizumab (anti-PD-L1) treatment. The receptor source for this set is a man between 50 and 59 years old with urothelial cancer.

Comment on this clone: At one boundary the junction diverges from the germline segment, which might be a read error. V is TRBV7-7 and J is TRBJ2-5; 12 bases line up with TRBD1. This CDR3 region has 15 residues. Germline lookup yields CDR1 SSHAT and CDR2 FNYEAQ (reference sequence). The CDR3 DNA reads TGTGCTAGCAGCCGGGGACAGGGGGCTGCGGAGACCCAGTACTTC. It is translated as CASSRGQGAAETQYF.

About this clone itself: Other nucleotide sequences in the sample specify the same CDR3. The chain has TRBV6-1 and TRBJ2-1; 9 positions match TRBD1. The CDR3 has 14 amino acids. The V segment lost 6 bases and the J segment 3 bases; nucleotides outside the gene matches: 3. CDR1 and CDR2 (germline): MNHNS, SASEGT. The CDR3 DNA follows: TGTGCCAGCAGCTGGACAGGGGACTACAATGAGCAGTTCTTC. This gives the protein CASSWTGDYNEQFF.

The CDR3 reads CASRPGLAGVEQFF. The DNA of the CDR3 is TGTGCCAGCAGGCCTGGACTAGCGGGAGTTGAGCAGTTCTTC. V and J are TRBV6-5 and TRBJ2-1; 13 bases are a match to TRBD2. The CDR3 has 14 residues. The germline V gene has CDR1 MNHEY and CDR2 SVGAGI. The V gene end was trimmed by 6 bases and the J gene end by 9 bases; junction bases not matched to a gene: 5.

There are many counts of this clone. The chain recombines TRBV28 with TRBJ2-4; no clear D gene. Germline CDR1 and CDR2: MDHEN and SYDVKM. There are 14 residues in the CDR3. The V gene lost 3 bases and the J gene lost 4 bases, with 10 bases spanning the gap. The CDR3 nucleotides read TGTGCCAGCAGTTTTTGGTCCGGTAAAAACATTCAGTACTTC. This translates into CASSFWSGKNIQYF.

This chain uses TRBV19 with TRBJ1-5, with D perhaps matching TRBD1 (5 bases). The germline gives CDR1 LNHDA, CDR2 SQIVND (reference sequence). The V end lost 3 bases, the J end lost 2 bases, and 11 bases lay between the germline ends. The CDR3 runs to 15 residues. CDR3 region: CASSMQTVGNQPQHF. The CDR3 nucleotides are TGTGCCAGTAGTATGCAGACAGTTGGCAATCAGCCCCAGCATTTT.

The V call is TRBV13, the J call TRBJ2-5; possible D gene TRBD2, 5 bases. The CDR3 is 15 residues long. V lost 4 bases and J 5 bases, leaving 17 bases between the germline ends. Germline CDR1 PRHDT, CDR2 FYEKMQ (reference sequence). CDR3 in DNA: TGTGCCAGCAGCTCCGGGGTGCTGAATTGGGAGACCCAGTACTTC. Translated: CASSSGVLNWETQYF.